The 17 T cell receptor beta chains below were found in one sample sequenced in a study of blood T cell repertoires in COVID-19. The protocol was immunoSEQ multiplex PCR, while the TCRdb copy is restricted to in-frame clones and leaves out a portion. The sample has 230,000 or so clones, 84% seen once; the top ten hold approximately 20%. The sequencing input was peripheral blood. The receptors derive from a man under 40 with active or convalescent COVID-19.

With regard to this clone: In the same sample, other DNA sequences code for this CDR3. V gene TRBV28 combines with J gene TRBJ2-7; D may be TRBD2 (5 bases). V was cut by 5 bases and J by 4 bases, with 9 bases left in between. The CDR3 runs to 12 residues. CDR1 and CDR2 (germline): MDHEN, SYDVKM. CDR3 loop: CASSQTGYEQYF. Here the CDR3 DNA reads TGTGCCAGCAGTCAAACGGGGTACGAGCAGTACTTC.

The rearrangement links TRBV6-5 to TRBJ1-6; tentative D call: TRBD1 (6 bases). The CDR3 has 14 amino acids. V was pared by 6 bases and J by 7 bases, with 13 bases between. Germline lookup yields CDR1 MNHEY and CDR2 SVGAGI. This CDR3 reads CASRPWDINSPLHF. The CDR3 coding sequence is TGTGCCAGCAGACCCTGGGACATCAATTCACCCCTCCACTTT.

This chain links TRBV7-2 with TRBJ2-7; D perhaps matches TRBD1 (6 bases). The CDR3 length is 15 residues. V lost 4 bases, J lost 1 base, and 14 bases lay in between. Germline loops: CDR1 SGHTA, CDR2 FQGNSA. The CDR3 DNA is TGTGCCAGCAGCTCCTCGACAGGTTTATCCTACGAGCAGTACTTC. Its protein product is CASSSSTGLSYEQYF.

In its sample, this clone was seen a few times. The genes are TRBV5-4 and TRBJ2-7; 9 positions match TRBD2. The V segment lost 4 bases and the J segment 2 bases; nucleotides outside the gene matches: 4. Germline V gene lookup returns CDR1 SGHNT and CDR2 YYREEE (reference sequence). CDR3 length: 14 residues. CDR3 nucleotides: TGTGCCAGCAGCCTAGCGGGACCCCCCTACGAGCAGTACTTC. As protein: CASSLAGPPYEQYF.

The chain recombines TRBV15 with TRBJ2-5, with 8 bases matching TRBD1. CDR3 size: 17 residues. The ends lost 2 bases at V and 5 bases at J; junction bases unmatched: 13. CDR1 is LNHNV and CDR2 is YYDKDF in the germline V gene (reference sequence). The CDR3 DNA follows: TGTGCCACCAGCAGACACCAGGGACAGGCCTTTCGGGAGACCCAGTACTTC. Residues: CATSRHQGQAFRETQYF.

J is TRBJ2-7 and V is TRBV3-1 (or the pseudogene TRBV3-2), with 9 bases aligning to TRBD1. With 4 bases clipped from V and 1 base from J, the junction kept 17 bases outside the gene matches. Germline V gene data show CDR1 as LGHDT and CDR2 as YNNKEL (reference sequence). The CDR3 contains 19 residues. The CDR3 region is CASSPLRQGGIWESYEQYF. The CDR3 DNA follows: TGTGCCAGCAGCCCTTTGCGACAGGGGGGGATTTGGGAGTCCTACGAGCAGTACTTC.

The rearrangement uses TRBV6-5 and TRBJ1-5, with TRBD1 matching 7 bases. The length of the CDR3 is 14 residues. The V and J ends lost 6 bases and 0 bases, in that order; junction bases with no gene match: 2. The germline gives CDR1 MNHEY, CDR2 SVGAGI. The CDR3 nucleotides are TGTGCCAGCAGCGACAGGGTTAGCAATCAGCCCCAGCATTTT. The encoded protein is CASSDRVSNQPQHF.

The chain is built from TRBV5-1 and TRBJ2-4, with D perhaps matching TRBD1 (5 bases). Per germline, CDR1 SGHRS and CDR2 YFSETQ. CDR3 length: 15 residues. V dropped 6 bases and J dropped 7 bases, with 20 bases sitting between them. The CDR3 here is CASTPSGAVGNIQYF. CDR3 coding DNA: TGCGCCAGCACCCCGAGTGGGGCAGTCGGGAACATTCAGTACTTC.

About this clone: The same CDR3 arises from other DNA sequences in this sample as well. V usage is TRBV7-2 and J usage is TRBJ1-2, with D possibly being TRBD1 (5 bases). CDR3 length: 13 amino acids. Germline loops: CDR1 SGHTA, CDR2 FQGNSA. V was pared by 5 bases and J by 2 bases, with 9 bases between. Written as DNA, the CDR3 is TGTGCCAGCAGCCCAGACAGAAACTATGGCTACACCTTC. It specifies CASSPDRNYGYTF. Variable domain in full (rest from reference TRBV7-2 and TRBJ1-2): GAGVSQSPSNKVTEKGKDVELRCDPISGHTALYWYRQSLGQGLEFLIYFQGNSAPDKSGLPSDRFSAERTGGSVSTLTIQRTQQEDSAVYLCASSPDRNYGYTFGSGTRLTVV.

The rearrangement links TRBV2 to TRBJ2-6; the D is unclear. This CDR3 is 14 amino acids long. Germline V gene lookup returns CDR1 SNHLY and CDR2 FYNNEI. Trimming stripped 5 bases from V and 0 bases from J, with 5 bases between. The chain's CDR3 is CASSYSSGANVLTF. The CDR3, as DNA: TGTGCCAGCAGTTATAGCTCTGGGGCCAACGTCCTGACTTTC.

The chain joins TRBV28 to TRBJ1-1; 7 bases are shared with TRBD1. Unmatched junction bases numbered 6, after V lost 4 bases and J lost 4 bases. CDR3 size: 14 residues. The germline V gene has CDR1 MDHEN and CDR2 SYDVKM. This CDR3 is CASSSTGRFTEAFF. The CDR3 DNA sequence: TGTGCCAGCAGTTCGACAGGGCGCTTCACTGAAGCTTTCTTT.

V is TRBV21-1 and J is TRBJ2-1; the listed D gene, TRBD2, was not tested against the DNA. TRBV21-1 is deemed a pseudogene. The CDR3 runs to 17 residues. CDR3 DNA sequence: TGTGCCAGCAGCAAAGGGAAACTAGCGGGTTCCACGGATGAGCAGTTCTTC. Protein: CASSKGKLAGSTDEQFF.

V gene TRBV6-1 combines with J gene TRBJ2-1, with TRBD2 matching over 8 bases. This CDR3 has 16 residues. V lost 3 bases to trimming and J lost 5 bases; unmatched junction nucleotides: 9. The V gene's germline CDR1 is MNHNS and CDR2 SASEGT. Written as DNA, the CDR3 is TGTGCCAGCAGTGAGAGGACTAGCATCAACAACAATGAGCAGTTCTTC. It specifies CASSERTSINNNEQFF.

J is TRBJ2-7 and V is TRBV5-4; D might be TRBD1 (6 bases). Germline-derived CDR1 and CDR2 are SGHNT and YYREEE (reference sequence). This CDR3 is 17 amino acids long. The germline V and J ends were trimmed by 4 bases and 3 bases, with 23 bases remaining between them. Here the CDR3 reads CASSLPPGSTGHYEQYF. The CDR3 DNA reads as TGTGCCAGCAGCCTGCCCCCGGGGTCTACAGGGCACTACGAGCAGTACTTC.

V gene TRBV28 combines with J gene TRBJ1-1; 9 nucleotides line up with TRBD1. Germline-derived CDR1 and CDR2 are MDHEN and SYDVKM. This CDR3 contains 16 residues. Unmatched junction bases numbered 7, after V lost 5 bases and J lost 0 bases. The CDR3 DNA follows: TGTGCCAGCAGTAGAACAGGGGGCGGAATGAACACTGAAGCTTTCTTT. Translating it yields CASSRTGGGMNTEAFF.

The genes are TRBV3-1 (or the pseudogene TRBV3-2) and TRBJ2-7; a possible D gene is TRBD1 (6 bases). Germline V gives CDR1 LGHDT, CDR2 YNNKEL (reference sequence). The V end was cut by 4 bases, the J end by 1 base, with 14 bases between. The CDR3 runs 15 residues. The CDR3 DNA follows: TGTGCCAGCAGCCCAGGGGCTGGGAATTCCTACGAGCAGTACTTC. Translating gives CASSPGAGNSYEQYF.

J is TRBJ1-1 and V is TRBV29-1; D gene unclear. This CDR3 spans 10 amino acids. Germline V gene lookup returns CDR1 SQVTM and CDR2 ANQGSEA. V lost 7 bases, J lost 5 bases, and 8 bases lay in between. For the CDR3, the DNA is TGCAGCGCCCTAGAAACTGAAGCTTTCTTT. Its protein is CSALETEAFF.